A single sample gave rise to the 17 T cell receptor beta chains below, sequenced in a study of patients and donors after allogeneic stem cell transplantation. Using its own MiXCR run on the RT-PCR reads, TCRdb lists one record per CDR3 protein. The sample lists approximately 200,000 distinct CDR3 sequences, 41% occurring once. The sample comprised blood, either unsorted or a sorted T cell fraction (not recorded which). The origin of the receptors is a human donor who was either an allogeneic HSCT recipient or a stem cell or donor lymphocyte infusion donor (not recorded which). It is not recorded whose cells these are; they may come from a transplant donor.

CDR3 DNA: TGTGCCAGCAGCCCAAACAGTGCCAGCTCCTACGAGCAGTACTTC. This translates into CASSPNSASSYEQYF. V usage is TRBV7-7 and J usage is TRBJ2-7; D unresolved. Germline V gene sequence: CDR1 SSHAT, CDR2 FNYEAQ (reference sequence). The CDR3 contains 15 residues. V shed 5 bases and J shed 0 bases, with 14 bases lying between them.

This clonotype was seen many times. The rearrangement uses TRBV12-3 or TRBV12-4 and TRBJ1-4; a possible D gene is TRBD1 (6 bases). This CDR3 contains 15 residues. Trimming pared 3 bases from V and 0 bases from J, leaving 8 bases between. CDR3 nucleotides: TGTGCCAGCAGTTTTGGGGGCACAACTAATGAAAAACTGTTTTTT. This codes for CASSFGGTTNEKLFF.

In its sample, this clonotype was seen a few times. The chain recombines TRBV4-1 with TRBJ1-1, with TRBD1 identical over 12 bases. In germline, CDR1 is MGHRA, CDR2 YSYEKL. This CDR3 has 16 amino acids. After removal of 0 bases from V and 2 bases from J, the junction contained 1 base not matched to a gene. CDR3 bases: TGCGCCAGCAGCCAAGATGGGACAGGGGGCAACACTGAAGCTTTCTTT. Amino acids: CASSQDGTGGNTEAFF.

This clonotype was observed a handful of times. The chain recombines TRBV4-3 with TRBJ1-5; D not certain. V was trimmed by 0 bases and J by 3 bases, leaving 3 bases between them. In germline, CDR1 is LGHNA, CDR2 YSLEER. The length of the CDR3 is 13 residues. The CDR3 DNA reads as TGCGCCAGCAGCCAAGATACCAATCAGCCCCAGCATTTT. Protein product: CASSQDTNQPQHF.

The chain couples TRBV19 to TRBJ2-1, with no clear D. Germline-derived CDR1 and CDR2 are LNHDA and SQIVND (reference sequence). Trimming shortened V by 9 bases and J by 10 bases, and 16 bases separated the two germline ends. CDR3 size: 12 residues. For the CDR3, the DNA is TGTGCCAGCTCGGATAGGGAAAGGGAGCAGTTCTTC. Amino acid sequence: CASSDREREQFF.

The sample holds one count of this clonotype. The chain carries TRBV30 and TRBJ1-1; D is uncertain. In germline, CDR1 is GTSNPN, CDR2 SVGIG (reference sequence). The CDR3 runs to 11 residues. V was pared by 1 base and J by 6 bases, with 6 bases between. The CDR3 is CAWSESSEAFF. Here the CDR3 DNA reads TGTGCCTGGAGTGAATCATCTGAAGCTTTCTTT. Together with reference TRBV30 and TRBJ1-1, the CDR3 gives the full variable domain: SQTIHQWPATLVQPVGSPLSLECTVEGTSNPNLYWYRQAAGRGLQLLFYSVGIGQISSEVPQNLSASRPQDRQFILSSKKLLLSDSGFYLCAWSESSEAFFGQGTRLTVV.

The chain links TRBV25-1 to TRBJ2-1, with D possibly matching TRBD2 (5 bases). Trimming removed 1 base from V and 2 bases from J, with 12 bases in between. Germline V gene lookup returns CDR1 MGHDK and CDR2 SYGVNS. The CDR3 length is 16 residues. The CDR3 coding sequence is TGTGCCAGCAGTGAATGGGCGGGTCTTCCCTACAATGAGCAGTTCTTC. Its translation: CASSEWAGLPYNEQFF. The entire variable domain, with the rest obtained from reference TRBV25-1 and TRBJ2-1, is as follows: EADIYQTPRYLVIGTGKKITLECSQTMGHDKMYWYQQDPGMELHLIHYSYGVNSTEKGDLSSESTVSRIRTEHFPLTLESARPSHTSQYLCASSEWAGLPYNEQFFGPGTRLTVL.

The J gene is TRBJ1-1, the V gene TRBV7-9, with D maybe TRBD1 (6 bases). The CDR3 spans 15 residues. With 4 bases removed from V and 4 bases from J, the gap between germline ends came to 16 bases. Germline V CDR1 and CDR2: SEHNR, FQNEAQ (reference sequence). CDR3 sequence: CASSSTGSAGTEAFF. The CDR3 DNA reads as TGTGCCAGCAGCTCCACAGGGTCCGCGGGCACTGAAGCTTTCTTT.

V is TRBV6-2 or TRBV6-3 and J is TRBJ2-1; 11 bases align to TRBD2. The CDR3 length is 18 residues. Trimming cost V 10 bases and J 0 bases; bases outside gene matches: 14. Germline CDR1 reads MNHEY; CDR2 reads SVGEGT. CDR3 residues: CATQSRLAGPSSYNEQFF. The DNA for the CDR3 is TGTGCCACCCAGTCTAGACTAGCGGGACCGAGCTCCTACAATGAGCAGTTCTTC.

The rearrangement uses TRBV5-1 and TRBJ1-1; D might be TRBD1 (5 bases). Germline loops: CDR1 SGHRS, CDR2 YFSETQ. This CDR3 region has 13 residues. V was pared by 4 bases and J by 6 bases, with 13 bases between. The CDR3 reads CASSTDQGSEAFF. The CDR3 DNA is TGCGCCAGCAGCACAGATCAGGGTTCTGAAGCTTTCTTT.

This rearrangement joins TRBV4-1 to TRBJ2-5; 7 bases agree with TRBD2. V lost 2 bases to trimming and J lost 4 bases; unmatched junction nucleotides: 19. Germline V gives CDR1 MGHRA, CDR2 YSYEKL. The CDR3 contains 19 residues. The CDR3 coding sequence is TGCGCCAGCAGCCAACCCCCAGAACACGGGGGGAGCAGGAGAGAGACCCAGTACTTC. Translated, it gives CASSQPPEHGGSRRETQYF.

The chain links TRBV12-3 or TRBV12-4 to TRBJ2-5; possibly TRBD2 for D (6 bases). This CDR3 comprises 10 residues. V was cut by 8 bases and J by 5 bases, with 6 bases left in between. The CDR3 nucleotides read TGTGCCAGCGGGGGGGAGACCCAGTACTTC. Translating it yields CASGGETQYF.

This chain joins TRBV20-1 and TRBJ2-3, with D possibly being TRBD2 (5 bases). The CDR3 is made up of 12 amino acids. Between the trimmed V and J ends, which lost 6 bases and 0 bases, there was a span of 7 bases. Germline loops: CDR1 DFQATT, CDR2 SNEGSKA (reference sequence). The CDR3 loop is CSAWTSTDTQYF. CDR3 DNA: TGCAGTGCCTGGACTAGCACAGATACGCAGTATTTT.

The gene calls are TRBV27 and TRBJ1-5, with TRBD1 as a possible D gene (5 bases). Germline CDR1 is MNHEY and CDR2 is SMNVEV (reference sequence). The length of the CDR3 is 15 residues. Trimming left V 3 bases short and J 1 base short, with 10 bases between. The CDR3 nucleotides are TGTGCCAGCAGTTTCGGGACCGCGAGCAATCAGCCCCAGCATTTT. Protein: CASSFGTASNQPQHF.

The gene calls are TRBV7-2 and TRBJ2-1; 9 bases are a match to TRBD2. The V segment lost 6 bases and the J segment 3 bases; nucleotides outside the gene matches: 3. This CDR3 is 14 amino acids long. Germline lookup yields CDR1 SGHTA and CDR2 FQGNSA. CDR3 amino acids: CASRLAGIYNEQFF. CDR3 nucleotides: TGTGCCAGCAGACTAGCGGGTATCTACAATGAGCAGTTCTTC.

In its sample, this clonotype was seen a few times. The V call is TRBV12-3 or TRBV12-4, the J call TRBJ2-5; a weak D match, TRBD1 (5 bases). V dropped 1 base and J dropped 5 bases, with 8 bases sitting between them. CDR3 length equals 13 residues. The CDR3 coding sequence is TGTGCCAGCAGTTTAGGGAACAGGGAGACCCAGTACTTC. This sequence encodes CASSLGNRETQYF.

The rearrangement uses TRBV6-6 and TRBJ2-3; D gene uncertain. This CDR3 has 13 amino acids. The germline V and J ends were trimmed by 6 bases and 2 bases, with 9 bases remaining between them. CDR1 MNHNY and CDR2 SVGAGI come from the germline V gene (reference sequence). Here the CDR3 DNA reads TGTGCCAGCAGCCTACGAATCACAGATACGCAGTATTTT. Its protein is CASSLRITDTQYF.